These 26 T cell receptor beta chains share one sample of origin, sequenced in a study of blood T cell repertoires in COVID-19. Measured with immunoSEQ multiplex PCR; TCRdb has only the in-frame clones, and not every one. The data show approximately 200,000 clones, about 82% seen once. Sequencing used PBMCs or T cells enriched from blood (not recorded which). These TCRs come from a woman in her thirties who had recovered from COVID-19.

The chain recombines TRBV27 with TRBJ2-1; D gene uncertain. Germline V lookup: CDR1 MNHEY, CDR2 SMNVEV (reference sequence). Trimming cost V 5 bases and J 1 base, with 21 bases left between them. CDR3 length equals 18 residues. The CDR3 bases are TGTGCCAGCAGTCAAATGCGGCGCGGTGGTGAGTCCTACAATGAGCAGTTCTTC. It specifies CASSQMRRGGESYNEQFF.

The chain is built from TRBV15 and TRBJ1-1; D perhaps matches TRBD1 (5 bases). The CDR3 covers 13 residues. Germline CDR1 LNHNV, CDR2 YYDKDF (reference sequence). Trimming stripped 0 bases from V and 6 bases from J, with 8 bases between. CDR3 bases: TGTGCCACCAGCAGAGACCGACAGTCTGAAGCTTTCTTT. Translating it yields CATSRDRQSEAFF.

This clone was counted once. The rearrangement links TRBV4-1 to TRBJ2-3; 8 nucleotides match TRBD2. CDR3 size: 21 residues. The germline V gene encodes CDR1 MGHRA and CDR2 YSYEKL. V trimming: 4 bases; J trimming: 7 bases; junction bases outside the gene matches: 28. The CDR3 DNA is TGCGCCAGCAGCCGGGACCGGGGGGTAGCGGGAAGTTCCGCACCGGAGAATACGCAGTATTTT. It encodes CASSRDRGVAGSSAPENTQYF.

The CDR3 region has the DNA TGTGCCAGCAGTTTTGCCCGAGATCAGCCCCAGCATTTT. It yields the protein CASSFARDQPQHF. The chain links TRBV12-3 or TRBV12-4 to TRBJ1-5; D unclear. With 3 bases removed from V and 5 bases from J, the gap between germline ends came to 8 bases. The CDR3 consists of 13 residues.

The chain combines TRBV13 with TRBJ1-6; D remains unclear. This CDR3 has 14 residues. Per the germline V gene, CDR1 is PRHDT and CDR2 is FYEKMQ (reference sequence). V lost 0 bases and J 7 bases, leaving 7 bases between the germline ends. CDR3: CASSLGQINSPLHF. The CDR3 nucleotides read TGTGCCAGCAGCTTAGGACAGATAAATTCACCCCTCCACTTT.

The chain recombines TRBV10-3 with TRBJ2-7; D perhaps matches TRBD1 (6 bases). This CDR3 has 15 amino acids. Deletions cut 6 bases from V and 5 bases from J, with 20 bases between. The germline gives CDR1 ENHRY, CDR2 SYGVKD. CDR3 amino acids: CAISLGGRGSDEQYF. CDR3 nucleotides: TGTGCCATCAGCTTAGGGGGTAGGGGGTCCGACGAGCAGTACTTC.

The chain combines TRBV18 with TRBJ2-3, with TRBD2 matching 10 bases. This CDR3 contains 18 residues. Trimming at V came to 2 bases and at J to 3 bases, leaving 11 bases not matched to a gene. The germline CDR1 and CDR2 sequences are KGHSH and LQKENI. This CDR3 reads CASSPFADLAGGTDTQYF. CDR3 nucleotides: TGTGCCAGCTCACCATTCGCTGATTTAGCGGGAGGAACAGATACGCAGTATTTT. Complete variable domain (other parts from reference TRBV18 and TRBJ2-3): NAGVMQNPRHLVRRRGQEARLRCSPMKGHSHVYWYRQLPEEGLKFMVYLQKENIIDESGMPKERFSAEFPKEGPSILRIQQVVRGDSAAYFCASSPFADLAGGTDTQYFGPGTRLTVL.

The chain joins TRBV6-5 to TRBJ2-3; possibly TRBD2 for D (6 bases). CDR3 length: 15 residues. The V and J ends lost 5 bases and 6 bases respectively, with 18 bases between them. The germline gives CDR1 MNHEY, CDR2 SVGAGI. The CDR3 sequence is CASSLLGAGGDTQYF. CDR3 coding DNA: TGTGCCAGCAGTCTACTAGGCGCTGGGGGGGATACGCAGTATTTT.

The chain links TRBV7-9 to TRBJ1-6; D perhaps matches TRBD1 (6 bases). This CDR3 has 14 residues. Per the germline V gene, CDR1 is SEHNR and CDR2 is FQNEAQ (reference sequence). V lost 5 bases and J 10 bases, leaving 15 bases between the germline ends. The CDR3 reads CASSADSLGSPLHF. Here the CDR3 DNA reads TGTGCCAGCAGCGCGGACAGTCTTGGGTCACCCCTCCACTTT.

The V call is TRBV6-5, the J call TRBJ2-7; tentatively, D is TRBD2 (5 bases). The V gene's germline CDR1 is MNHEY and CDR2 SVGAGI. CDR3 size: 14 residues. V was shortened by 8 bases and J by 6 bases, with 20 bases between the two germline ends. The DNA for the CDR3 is TGTGCCAGCCACCTTAGAGCCCTTGCGGGCGAGCAGTACTTC. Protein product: CASHLRALAGEQYF.

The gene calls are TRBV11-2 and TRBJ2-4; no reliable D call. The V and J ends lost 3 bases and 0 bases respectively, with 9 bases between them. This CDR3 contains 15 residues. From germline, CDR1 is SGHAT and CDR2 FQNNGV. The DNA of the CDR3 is TGTGCCAGCAGCTTTTCTATCGTAGCCAAAAACATTCAGTACTTC. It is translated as CASSFSIVAKNIQYF.

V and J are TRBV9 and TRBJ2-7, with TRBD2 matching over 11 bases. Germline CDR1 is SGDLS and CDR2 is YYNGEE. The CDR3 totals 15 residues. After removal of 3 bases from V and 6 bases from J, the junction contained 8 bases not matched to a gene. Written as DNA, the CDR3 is TGTGCCAGCAGCGGAGCCGGGACTAGCGGATCCGAGCAGTACTTC. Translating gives CASSGAGTSGSEQYF.

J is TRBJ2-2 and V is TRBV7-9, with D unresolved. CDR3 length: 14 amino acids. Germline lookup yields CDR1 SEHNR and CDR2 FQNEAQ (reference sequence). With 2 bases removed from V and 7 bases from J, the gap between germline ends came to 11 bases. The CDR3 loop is CASSLLTAGGELFF. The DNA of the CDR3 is TGTGCCAGCAGCTTACTCACAGCAGGCGGGGAGCTGTTTTTT.

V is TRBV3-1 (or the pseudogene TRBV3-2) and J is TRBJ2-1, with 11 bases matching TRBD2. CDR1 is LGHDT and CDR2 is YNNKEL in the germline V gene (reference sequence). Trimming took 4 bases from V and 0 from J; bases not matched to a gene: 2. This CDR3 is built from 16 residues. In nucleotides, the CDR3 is TGTGCCAGCAGCCTAGCGGGAGGGAGCTCCTACAATGAGCAGTTCTTC. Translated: CASSLAGGSSYNEQFF.

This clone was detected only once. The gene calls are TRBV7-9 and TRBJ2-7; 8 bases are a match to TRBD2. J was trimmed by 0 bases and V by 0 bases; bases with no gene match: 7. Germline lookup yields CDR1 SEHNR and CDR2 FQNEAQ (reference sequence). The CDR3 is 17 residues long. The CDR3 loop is CASSLARYSGTSYEQYF. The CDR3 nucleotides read TGTGCCAGCAGCTTAGCGCGGTATAGCGGGACCTCCTACGAGCAGTACTTC.

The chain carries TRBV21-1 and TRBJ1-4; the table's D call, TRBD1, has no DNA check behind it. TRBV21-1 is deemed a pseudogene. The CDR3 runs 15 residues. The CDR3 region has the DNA TGTGCCAGCGGACTATCAGGGGGGTATAATGAAAAACTGTTTTTT. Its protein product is CASGLSGGYNEKLFF.

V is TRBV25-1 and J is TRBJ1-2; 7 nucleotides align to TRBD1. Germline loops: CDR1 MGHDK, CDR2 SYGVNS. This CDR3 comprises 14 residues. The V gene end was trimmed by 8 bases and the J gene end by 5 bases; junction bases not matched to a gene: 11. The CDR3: CASPGGLLPYGYTF. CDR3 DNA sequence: TGTGCCAGCCCAGGGGGGCTCCTGCCTTATGGCTACACCTTC.

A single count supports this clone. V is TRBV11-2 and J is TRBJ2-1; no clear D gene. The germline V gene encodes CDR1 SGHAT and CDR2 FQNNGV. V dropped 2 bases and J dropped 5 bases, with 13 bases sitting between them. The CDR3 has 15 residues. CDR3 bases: TGTGCCAGCAGCTTATCATATCCGCCAGACAATGAGCAGTTCTTC. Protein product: CASSLSYPPDNEQFF.

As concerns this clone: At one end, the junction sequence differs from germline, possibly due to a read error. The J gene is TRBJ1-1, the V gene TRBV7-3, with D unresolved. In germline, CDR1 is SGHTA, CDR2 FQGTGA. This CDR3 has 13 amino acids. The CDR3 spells CASSLTGAKEAFF. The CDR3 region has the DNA TGTGCCAGCAGCCTAACCGGAGCAAAAGAAGCTTTCTTT.

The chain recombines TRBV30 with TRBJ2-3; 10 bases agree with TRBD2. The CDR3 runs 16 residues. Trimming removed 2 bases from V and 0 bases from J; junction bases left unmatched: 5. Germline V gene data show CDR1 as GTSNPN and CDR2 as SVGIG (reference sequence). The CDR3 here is CAWSPGLALSTDTQYF. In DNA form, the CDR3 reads TGTGCCTGGAGTCCGGGACTAGCGCTGAGCACAGATACGCAGTATTTT.

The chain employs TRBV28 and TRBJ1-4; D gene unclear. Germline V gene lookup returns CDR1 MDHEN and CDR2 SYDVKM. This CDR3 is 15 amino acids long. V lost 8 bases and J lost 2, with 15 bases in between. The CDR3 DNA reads TGTGCCAGCTCTCTCGCCGCAGTTACTAATGAAAAACTGTTTTTT. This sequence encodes CASSLAAVTNEKLFF.

Written as DNA, the CDR3 is TGTGCCAGCAGGGCAGGGCAGGCTGGAAACACCATATATTTT. It translates to CASRAGQAGNTIYF. This sequence joins TRBV2 and TRBJ1-3, with D possibly being TRBD1 (5 bases). The ends were cut back, 6 bases at V and 2 bases at J, with 11 bases in the middle. Germline V gene data show CDR1 as SNHLY and CDR2 as FYNNEI. This CDR3 comprises 14 residues.

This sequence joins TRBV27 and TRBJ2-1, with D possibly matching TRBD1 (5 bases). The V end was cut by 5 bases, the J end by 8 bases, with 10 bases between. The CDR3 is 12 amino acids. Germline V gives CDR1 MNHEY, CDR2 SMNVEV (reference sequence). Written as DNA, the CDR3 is TGTGCCAGCAGTCCAGGGCCCCATGAGCAGTTCTTC. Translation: CASSPGPHEQFF.

The CDR3 sequence: CASRASQNEQFF. The CDR3 DNA sequence: TGTGCCAGCAGGGCATCTCAGAATGAGCAGTTCTTC. The V gene is TRBV12-3 or TRBV12-4, the J gene TRBJ2-1, with D unclear. The CDR3 sequence is 12 residues long. Trimming pared 6 bases from V and 7 bases from J, leaving 10 bases between.

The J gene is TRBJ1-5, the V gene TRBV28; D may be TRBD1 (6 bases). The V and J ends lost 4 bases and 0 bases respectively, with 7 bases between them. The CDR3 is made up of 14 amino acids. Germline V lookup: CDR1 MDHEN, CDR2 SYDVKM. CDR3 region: CASSWGHSNQPQHF. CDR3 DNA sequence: TGTGCCAGCAGTTGGGGGCATAGCAATCAGCCCCAGCATTTT.

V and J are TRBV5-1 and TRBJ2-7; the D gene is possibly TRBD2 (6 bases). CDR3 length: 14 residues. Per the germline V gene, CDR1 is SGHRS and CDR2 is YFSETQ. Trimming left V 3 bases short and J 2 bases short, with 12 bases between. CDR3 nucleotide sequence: TGCGCCAGCAGCTCCGGAGGGAGCGCCTACGAGCAGTACTTC. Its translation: CASSSGGSAYEQYF. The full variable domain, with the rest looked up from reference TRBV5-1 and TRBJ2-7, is KAGVTQTPRYLIKTRGQQVTLSCSPISGHRSVSWYQQTPGQGLQFLFEYFSETQRNKGNFPGRFSGRQFSNSRSEMNVSTLELGDSALYLCASSSGGSAYEQYFGPGTRLTVT.